This T cell receptor beta chain emerged from a study of T cells after yellow fever vaccination. General study findings and limits: A large majority of primary-vaccination clones showed up again after the booster (roughly 95% CD4, around 90% CD8). Researchers noted that a small share of clonotypes showed up in both CD4 and CD8 compartments.

There are many counts of this clonotype. The antigen is unknown. 5'RACE template switching generated TCR cDNA, adding a universal primer site and UMIs. MiXCR was run by TCRdb on the 5' RACE reads, yielding one entry per CDR3 protein. Here the sample spans under 300,000 distinct CDR3 sequences, less than 8.5% being singletons. The CDR3 length is 13 residues. Germline values: CDR1 MNHEY, CDR2 SVGEGT. V lost 6 bases to trimming and J lost 2 bases, with 10 bases between them. The sequences come from CD4+ T cells sorted from PBMCs, collected 15 days after the yellow fever booster vaccination. The sequence came from a man aged 25-45 years who received the YFV17D yellow fever vaccine. The genes are TRBV6-2 or TRBV6-3 and TRBJ2-5; weak D call: TRBD2 (5 bases). CDR3 amino acids: CASRPGIQETQYF. The CDR3 DNA follows: TGTGCCAGCAGGCCGGGGATACAAGAGACCCAGTACTTC.